This passage covers 17 T cell receptor beta chains from one sample sequenced in a study of Ad26.COV2.S vaccination and SARS-CoV-2 variants. Produced via immunoSEQ multiplex PCR; TCRdb's table is partial and in-frame only. The sample consists of around 140,000 clones, roughly 85% of them appearing once. Specimen: peripheral blood, collected after recovery from COVID-19. These receptors were collected from a human donor who had recovered from COVID-19.

The genes are TRBV28 and TRBJ2-5; 11 nucleotides line up with TRBD2. Losses at the gene ends were 8 bases for V and 0 bases for J; bases not matched to a gene: 8. In germline, CDR1 is MDHEN, CDR2 SYDVKM. This CDR3 has 16 amino acids. CDR3 bases: TGTGCCAGCGCGGCTAGCGGGGGGCGGTACCAAGAGACCCAGTACTTC. It codes for CASAASGGRYQETQYF.

The chain carries TRBV27 and TRBJ2-7, with TRBD2 as a possible D gene (6 bases). The CDR3 has 13 residues. The germline V gene encodes CDR1 MNHEY and CDR2 SMNVEV (reference sequence). V was cut by 0 bases and J by 7 bases, with 10 bases left in between. In DNA, the CDR3 is TGTGCCAGCAGTTTATCTGGGGGGTGGGAGCAGTACTTC. This encodes CASSLSGGWEQYF.

The V gene is TRBV10-2, the J gene TRBJ2-1, with TRBD2 matching over 14 bases. The length of the CDR3 is 15 residues. V gave up 8 bases and J gave up 4 bases; unmatched junction bases: 4. Germline lookup yields CDR1 WSHSY and CDR2 SAAADI. The CDR3 DNA is TGCGCCAGCGAGACTAGCGGGGGGGTATACAATGAGCAGTTCTTC. Protein: CASETSGGVYNEQFF.

The chain is built from TRBV2 and TRBJ2-3; TRBD1 matches at 7 bases. The CDR3 is 16 residues long. With 4 bases clipped from V and 0 bases from J, the junction kept 7 bases outside the gene matches. Germline V gene lookup returns CDR1 SNHLY and CDR2 FYNNEI. The CDR3 here is CASSVKGASSTDTQYF. CDR3 DNA sequence: TGTGCCAGCAGTGTTAAGGGGGCATCGAGCACAGATACGCAGTATTTT.

In this sample, this clone turned up a few times. Different DNA sequences within this sample yield the same CDR3. The chain uses TRBV20-1 and TRBJ2-7; D gene uncertain. Trimming shortened V by 3 bases and J by 3 bases, and 6 bases separated the two germline ends. CDR1 and CDR2 from the germline V gene are DFQATT and SNEGSKA (reference sequence). CDR3 length: 11 amino acids. CDR3 bases: TGCAGTGCTAGTAATATCTACGAGCAGTACTTC. Its translation: CSASNIYEQYF.

The rearrangement uses TRBV5-6 and TRBJ1-1; TRBD1 is a possible D gene (6 bases). CDR3 size: 14 residues. With 6 bases removed from V and 3 bases from J, the gap between germline ends came to 15 bases. CDR1 is SGHDT and CDR2 is YYEEEE in the germline V gene. CDR3 loop: CASKPRGADTEAFF. CDR3 bases: TGTGCCAGCAAACCCCGGGGGGCGGACACTGAAGCTTTCTTT.

DNA of the CDR3: TGTGCCAGCGGCAGTCGCAACTATGGCTACACCTTC. It yields the protein CASGSRNYGYTF. The V call is TRBV28, the J call TRBJ1-2; D is uncertain. The CDR3 consists of 12 residues. V lost 8 bases and J 2 bases, leaving 9 bases between the germline ends. The germline CDR1 and CDR2 sequences are MDHEN and SYDVKM.

The gene calls are TRBV14 and TRBJ2-7; D not resolved. The CDR3 contains 13 residues. From germline, CDR1 is SGHDN and CDR2 FVKESK. Deletions cut 1 base from V and 3 bases from J, with 7 bases between. As DNA, the CDR3 is TGTGCCAGCAGCCAAGGGACCCTCTACGAGCAGTACTTC. Its protein is CASSQGTLYEQYF.

The chain combines TRBV28 with TRBJ2-7, with 10 nucleotides matching TRBD2. The CDR3 is 16 residues long. Germline V gene lookup returns CDR1 MDHEN and CDR2 SYDVKM. V lost 6 bases, J lost 5 bases, and 13 bases stayed unmatched. CDR3 residues: CASRRNPTSGHNEQYF. The CDR3 bases are TGTGCCAGCAGACGCAACCCGACTAGCGGGCACAACGAGCAGTACTTC.

To note about this clone: A much bigger clone sits one base away, suggesting this may be a read error. The chain combines TRBV12-3 or TRBV12-4 with TRBJ1-5; D is undetermined. Trimming pared 1 base from V and 3 bases from J, leaving 4 bases between. This CDR3 contains 13 residues. The CDR3 loop reads CASSLGANQPQHF. The CDR3 DNA is TGTGCCAGCAGTTTAGGGGCCAATCAGCCCCAGCATTTT.

The rearrangement links TRBV6-1 to TRBJ1-1; the D is unclear. Germline CDR1 reads MNHNS; CDR2 reads SASEGT. CDR3 length equals 15 residues. Trimming took 1 base from V and 0 from J, leaving 9 bases between them. The CDR3 is CASSEVPRLNTEAFF. CDR3 coding DNA: TGTGCCAGCAGTGAAGTACCCCGGCTGAACACTGAAGCTTTCTTT.

The J gene is TRBJ1-5, the V gene TRBV28; D is uncertain. The germline CDR1 and CDR2 sequences are MDHEN and SYDVKM. V gave up 8 bases and J gave up 7 bases, with 18 bases separating them. The CDR3 has 14 amino acids. CDR3 in amino acids: CASEGGSKRQPQHF. CDR3 nucleotide sequence: TGTGCCAGCGAGGGTGGGAGTAAGCGGCAGCCCCAGCATTTT. Using reference TRBV28 and TRBJ1-5 for the parts outside the CDR3, the full variable domain is DVKVTQSSRYLVKRTGEKVFLECVQDMDHENMFWYRQDPGLGLRLIYFSYDVKMKEKGDIPEGYSVSREKKERFSLILESASTNQTSMYLCASEGGSKRQPQHFGDGTRLSIL.

V usage is TRBV21-1 and J usage is TRBJ2-7; the table calls TRBD1, which could not be checked here. TRBV21-1 is a recognized pseudogene. The CDR3 is 15 amino acids. The CDR3 sequence is CASSNRGQTHYEQYF. As DNA, the CDR3 is TGTGCCAGCAGCAATCGGGGACAGACACACTACGAGCAGTACTTC.

The rearrangement uses TRBV28 and TRBJ2-2; unclear D gene. The CDR3 consists of 14 residues. The V gene lost 5 bases and the J gene lost 5 bases, with 12 bases spanning the gap. CDR1 and CDR2 (germline): MDHEN, SYDVKM. CDR3 in amino acids: CASSPWDLTGELFF. For the CDR3, the DNA is TGTGCCAGCAGTCCGTGGGATCTAACCGGGGAGCTGTTTTTT.

V usage is TRBV7-6 and J usage is TRBJ1-2, with 8 bases identical to TRBD1. This CDR3 is built from 16 residues. The V gene end was trimmed by 1 base and the J gene end by 3 bases; junction bases not matched to a gene: 7. Germline V gene data show CDR1 as SGHVS and CDR2 as FNYEAQ. DNA for the CDR3: TGTGCCAGCAGCTTAGGAGCGGCAGGGGGCGACTATGGCTACACCTTC. Protein sequence: CASSLGAAGGDYGYTF.

The V call is TRBV7-2, the J call TRBJ1-6; the D gene is possibly TRBD1 (5 bases). This CDR3 has 14 residues. V was shortened by 3 bases and J by 7 bases, with 10 bases between the two germline ends. The germline V gene has CDR1 SGHTA and CDR2 FQGNSA. In nucleotides, the CDR3 is TGTGCCAGCAGCTTCGCGGGGCTCAATTCACCCCTCCACTTT. Translation gives CASSFAGLNSPLHF.

This chain uses TRBV3-1 (or the pseudogene TRBV3-2) with TRBJ2-5; TRBD2 matches 10 bases. Per the germline V gene, CDR1 is LGHDT and CDR2 is YNNKEL (reference sequence). The CDR3 is made up of 15 amino acids. J gave up 5 bases and V 0 bases, and 3 bases lay outside the gene matches. The CDR3 DNA reads TGTGCCAGCAGCCAAGACCTAGCGGGGGTGGAGACCCAGTACTTC. It specifies CASSQDLAGVETQYF.